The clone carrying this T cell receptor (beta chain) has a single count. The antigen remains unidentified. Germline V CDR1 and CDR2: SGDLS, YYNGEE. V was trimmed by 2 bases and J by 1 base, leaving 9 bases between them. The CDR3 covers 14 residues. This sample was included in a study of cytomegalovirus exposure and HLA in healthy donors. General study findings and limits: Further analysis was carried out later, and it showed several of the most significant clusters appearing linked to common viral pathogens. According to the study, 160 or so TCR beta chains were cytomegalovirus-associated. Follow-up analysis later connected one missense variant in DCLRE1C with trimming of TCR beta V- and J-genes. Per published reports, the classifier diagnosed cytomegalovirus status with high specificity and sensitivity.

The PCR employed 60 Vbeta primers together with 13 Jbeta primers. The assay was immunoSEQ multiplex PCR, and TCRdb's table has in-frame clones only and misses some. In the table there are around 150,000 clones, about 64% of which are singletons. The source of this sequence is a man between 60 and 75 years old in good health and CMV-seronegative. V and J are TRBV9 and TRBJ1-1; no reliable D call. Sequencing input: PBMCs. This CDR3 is CASSVTPGNTEAFF. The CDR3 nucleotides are TGTGCCAGCAGCGTGACGCCGGGGAACACTGAAGCTTTCTTT.